Listed below are T cell receptor beta chains from one sample, sequenced in a study of T cell responses to AZD1222 COVID-19 vaccine. Profiling relied on immunoSEQ multiplex PCR, and the TCRdb table lists in-frame clones only, not all of them. The top ten clones hold more than 0.8% of a sample with 120,000 to 150,000 clones, approximately 95% of them seen once. This material consisted of peripheral blood, taken on day 0 of MenACWY control vaccination. The receptors here all came from an adult in good health. The CDR3 runs from the conserved cysteine through the conserved F or W. The D gene is left open where the match is weak. Some rows have no size entry. The others give once, few or many, or a class for an expanded clone.

NA	NA	TRBV18	TRBJ1-1	TGTGCCAGCTCATCAATTTTGACCGGCGGGAACACTGAAGCTTTCTTT	CASSSILTGGNTEAFF
NA	TRBD2	TRBV5-1	TRBJ2-5	TGCGCCAGCAGCTTGGCCGGGACTAGGGGGGAGACCCAGTACTTC	CASSLAGTRGETQYF
NA	NA	TRBV20-1	TRBJ1-2	TGCAGTGCTAGTACGTCGGAGAACTATGGCTACACCTTC	CSASTSENYGYTF
NA	TRBD1	TRBV24-1	TRBJ1-5	TGTGCCACCAGTGACCGGACAGGGGTTCAGCCCCAGCATTTT	CATSDRTGVQPQHF
NA	NA	TRBV7-9	TRBJ1-6	TGTGCCAGCACCTCGGGGGGAACTTATTCACCCCTCCACTTT	CASTSGGTYSPLHF
NA	NA	TRBV9	TRBJ1-1	TGTGCCAGCAGCGACGACCCGACGGAGGCGAACACTGAAGCTTTCTTT	CASSDDPTEANTEAFF
NA	NA	TRBV2	TRBJ2-3	TGTGCCAGCAGGGGGACCCTCGGGGCGGATACGCAGTATTTT	CASRGTLGADTQYF
few	NA	TRBV24-1	TRBJ2-3	TGTGCCACCAGTGATTCAGGGACGGCGCTGCCGCAGTATTTT	CATSDSGTALPQYF
NA	NA	TRBV10-2	TRBJ1-4	TGCGCCAGCAGTGACAGGGTTGATGAAAAACTGTTTTTT	CASSDRVDEKLFF
NA	NA	TRBV14	TRBJ2-1	TGTGCCAGCAGCCAGTACCGGGACACTGGCTATAATGAGCAGTTCTTC	CASSQYRDTGYNEQFF
NA	NA	TRBV14	TRBJ2-7	TGTGCCAGCAGCCCCTTAGCGAAGCTAGAGGCTTACGAGCAGTACTTC	CASSPLAKLEAYEQYF
NA	NA	TRBV25-1	TRBJ1-6	TGTGCCAGCAGTGAATTCCAAAATTCACCCCTCCACTTT	CASSEFQNSPLHF
NA	NA	TRBV19	TRBJ1-1	TGTGCCAGTAGTATAGCTTTCTTT	CASSIAFF
NA	NA	TRBV12-3/TRBV12-4	TRBJ2-3	TGTGCCAGCAGTTTCGGTGATACGCAGTATTTT	CASSFGDTQYF
NA	TRBD2	TRBV19	TRBJ2-2	TGTGCCAGTAGTATAAATAGCGGGGGGTTAAGCACCGGGGAGCTGTTTTTT	CASSINSGGLSTGELFF
once	TRBD2	TRBV11-3	TRBJ2-7	TGTGCCAGCAGCTGGGGGGGGAGGGAAGGCGAGCAGTACTTC	CASSWGGREGEQYF
NA	NA	TRBV30	TRBJ1-5	TGTGCCTGGAGTGTAGGGGGAATTGGCAATCAGCCCCAGCATTTT	CAWSVGGIGNQPQHF
NA	NA	TRBV3-1/TRBV3-2	TRBJ1-6	TGTGCCAGCAGCCGGACAGACTCCTATAATTCACCCCTCCACTTT	CASSRTDSYNSPLHF
NA	NA	TRBV5-1	TRBJ2-5	TGCGCCAGCAGCTTCGAAGGGACCGCTGATAGAGAGACCCAGTACTTC	CASSFEGTADRETQYF
NA	TRBD1	TRBV29-1	TRBJ2-3	TGCAGCGTTGAAGTGGGACAGAATAATCTCGATACGCAGTATTTT	CSVEVGQNNLDTQYF
once	NA	TRBV7-8	TRBJ2-7	TGTGCCAGCAGCTCAACATACGAGCAGTACTTC	CASSSTYEQYF